These T cell receptor beta chains were read from a single sample in a study of CD8+CD57+ T cells in acquired aplastic anemia. TCRdb ran MiXCR on the reads and lists one entry per CDR3 protein. The sample holds under 150,000 distinct CDR3 sequences; around 41% are singletons and the top ten take under 9%. The sample was sorted CD4+, CD8+, or CD8+CD57+ T cells (not recorded which) from PBMCs. The receptors come from a human donor in good health, serving as a control. Both conserved end residues are part of each CDR3. Fields, in order: V gene, D gene, clone size, J gene, CDR3 DNA, CDR3 protein. The D gene is left open where the match is weak. For some rows the clone size is stated as once, few or many, or as a class when expanded; others skip it.

v_call: TRBV5-6
d_call: NA
clone_size: NA
j_call: TRBJ1-2
cdr3_nt: TGTGCCAGCAGCACCGACAGATTCCATGGCTACACCTTC
cdr3_aa: CASSTDRFHGYTF

v_call: TRBV15
d_call: NA
clone_size: NA
j_call: TRBJ1-1
cdr3_nt: TGTGCCACCAGCAGGGAGGAGGGTCGGACTGAAGCTTTCTTT
cdr3_aa: CATSREEGRTEAFF

v_call: TRBV10-2
d_call: TRBD1
clone_size: many
j_call: TRBJ2-1
cdr3_nt: TGCGCCAGCAATGACAGGGTAGCCTACAATGAGCAGTTCTTC
cdr3_aa: CASNDRVAYNEQFF

v_call: TRBV30
d_call: NA
clone_size: many
j_call: TRBJ2-7
cdr3_nt: TGTGCCGGGACCCGACCGGGGGGCCTGATACACTTC
cdr3_aa: CAGTRPGGLIHF

v_call: TRBV2
d_call: TRBD1
clone_size: few
j_call: TRBJ2-1
cdr3_nt: TGTGCCAGCAGCAAACCAGGGGGTGTCTACAATGAGCAGTTCTTC
cdr3_aa: CASSKPGGVYNEQFF

v_call: TRBV2
d_call: NA
clone_size: NA
j_call: TRBJ1-5
cdr3_nt: TGTGCCAGCAGTGTTGAGATAGATCAGCCCCAGCATTTT
cdr3_aa: CASSVEIDQPQHF

v_call: TRBV2
d_call: NA
clone_size: few
j_call: TRBJ1-2
cdr3_nt: TGTGCCAGGCCAGTCGGGGGCCGCTATGGCTACACCTTC
cdr3_aa: CARPVGGRYGYTF

v_call: TRBV2
d_call: NA
clone_size: NA
j_call: TRBJ1-3
cdr3_nt: TGTGCCAGCAGTCGACTGCTCGACTCTGGAAACACCATATATTTT
cdr3_aa: CASSRLLDSGNTIYF

v_call: TRBV19
d_call: NA
clone_size: many
j_call: TRBJ2-1
cdr3_nt: TGTGCCAGTAGGGACGGGACCTCCTACAATGAGCAGTTCTTC
cdr3_aa: CASRDGTSYNEQFF

v_call: TRBV15
d_call: NA
clone_size: many
j_call: TRBJ1-4
cdr3_nt: TGTGCCACCAGGGGGCAGGGGACCGGAGGGGATCATAATGAAAAACTGTTTTTT
cdr3_aa: CATRGQGTGGDHNEKLFF

v_call: TRBV24-1
d_call: TRBD1
clone_size: few
j_call: TRBJ2-7
cdr3_nt: TGTGCCACCAGTGATCGTCCTCCAGGGGGCCCCGACTACGAGCAGTACTTC
cdr3_aa: CATSDRPPGGPDYEQYF

v_call: TRBV7-8
d_call: NA
clone_size: many
j_call: TRBJ2-3
cdr3_nt: TGTGCCAGCACCCGAGGCGGCCTAGCGACAGATACGCAGTATTTT
cdr3_aa: CASTRGGLATDTQYF

v_call: TRBV7-8
d_call: NA
clone_size: many
j_call: TRBJ1-2
cdr3_nt: TGTGCCAGCAGCACCCGAAGCGGCAGGGATTATTTGGTCGGCTACACCTTC
cdr3_aa: CASSTRSGRDYLVGYTF

v_call: TRBV6-2/TRBV6-3
d_call: NA
clone_size: NA
j_call: TRBJ2-3
cdr3_nt: TGTGCCAGCAGTTACCCGGGGCCCACAGATACGCAGTATTTT
cdr3_aa: CASSYPGPTDTQYF

v_call: TRBV29-1
d_call: TRBD1
clone_size: NA
j_call: TRBJ1-1
cdr3_nt: TGCAGCGTTGAAGGGACAGGGGGCCGGGAGCGGAGCACTGAAGCTTTCTTT
cdr3_aa: CSVEGTGGRERSTEAFF

v_call: TRBV15
d_call: TRBD2
clone_size: NA
j_call: TRBJ2-1
cdr3_nt: TGTGCCACCAGCAGCCCCCTAGGGCGGGGGAGCTCCTACAATGAGCAGTTCTTC
cdr3_aa: CATSSPLGRGSSYNEQFF

v_call: TRBV6-1
d_call: NA
clone_size: many
j_call: TRBJ1-5
cdr3_nt: TGTGCCAGCAGCCAGACCAATCAGCCCCAGCATTTT
cdr3_aa: CASSQTNQPQHF

v_call: TRBV12-5
d_call: NA
clone_size: many
j_call: TRBJ1-2
cdr3_nt: TGTGCTAGTGGTTTGGGCGCTGGGGGGGAAGGCTACACCTTC
cdr3_aa: CASGLGAGGEGYTF

v_call: TRBV12-3/TRBV12-4
d_call: NA
clone_size: few
j_call: TRBJ1-4
cdr3_nt: TGTGCCAGCAGTTTCTCTCCACCCTACGCAACTAATGAAAAACTGTTTTTT
cdr3_aa: CASSFSPPYATNEKLFF

v_call: TRBV29-1
d_call: TRBD2
clone_size: many
j_call: TRBJ2-3
cdr3_nt: TGCAGCGTTGGGACTAGCGGGTACAGCGGAGCGCAGTATTTT
cdr3_aa: CSVGTSGYSGAQYF

v_call: TRBV24-1
d_call: NA
clone_size: NA
j_call: TRBJ1-1
cdr3_nt: TGTGCCACCTCAACCCTAGGTGGGACTGAAGCTTTCTTT
cdr3_aa: CATSTLGGTEAFF

v_call: TRBV10-2
d_call: NA
clone_size: NA
j_call: TRBJ2-7
cdr3_nt: TGTGCCAGCAGTTACTCGATCGGCGAGCAGTACTTC
cdr3_aa: CASSYSIGEQYF

v_call: TRBV5-1
d_call: TRBD1
clone_size: NA
j_call: TRBJ1-2
cdr3_nt: TGCGCCAGCAGCTCCGGGACAGGGGCCGACTATGGCTACACCTTC
cdr3_aa: CASSSGTGADYGYTF

v_call: TRBV10-3
d_call: TRBD2
clone_size: NA
j_call: TRBJ2-3
cdr3_nt: TGTGCCATCAGTGAGCCGGGACTAGCGGGGGGGCCAGATACGCAGTATTTT
cdr3_aa: CAISEPGLAGGPDTQYF

v_call: TRBV20-1
d_call: NA
clone_size: NA
j_call: TRBJ2-7
cdr3_nt: TGCAGTGCTAGATCGACAGAGCAGTACTTC
cdr3_aa: CSARSTEQYF

v_call: TRBV19
d_call: NA
clone_size: NA
j_call: TRBJ1-5
cdr3_nt: TGTGCCAGTAGTGCCCGGGACAACAATCAGCCCCAGCATTTT
cdr3_aa: CASSARDNNQPQHF

v_call: TRBV11-1
d_call: TRBD2
clone_size: NA
j_call: TRBJ2-3
cdr3_nt: TGTGCCAGCAGCTTATCGGCGGGAGTGGCAGATACGCAGTATTTT
cdr3_aa: CASSLSAGVADTQYF

v_call: TRBV12-3/TRBV12-4
d_call: NA
clone_size: many
j_call: TRBJ2-2
cdr3_nt: TGTGCCAGCAGGGGCTGGGGATTGGACGCCGGGGAGCTGTTTTTT
cdr3_aa: CASRGWGLDAGELFF

v_call: TRBV7-2
d_call: NA
clone_size: NA
j_call: TRBJ1-2
cdr3_nt: TGTGCCAGCAGCTTAGTTAGCCAAGGCTATGGCTACACCTTC
cdr3_aa: CASSLVSQGYGYTF

v_call: TRBV10-3
d_call: TRBD1
clone_size: many
j_call: TRBJ1-2
cdr3_nt: TGTGCCATCTCCCTCCCGGGACAGAGTAACTATGGCTACACCTTC
cdr3_aa: CAISLPGQSNYGYTF

v_call: TRBV15
d_call: NA
clone_size: NA
j_call: TRBJ1-6
cdr3_nt: TGTGCCACCAGCAGAGATCATGACCGCTATAATTCACCCCTCCACTTT
cdr3_aa: CATSRDHDRYNSPLHF

v_call: TRBV7-9
d_call: NA
clone_size: many
j_call: TRBJ1-2
cdr3_nt: TGTGCCAGCAGCTTAGGGGGGGGCCGGGGCTACACCTTC
cdr3_aa: CASSLGGGRGYTF

v_call: TRBV7-7
d_call: NA
clone_size: NA
j_call: TRBJ2-3
cdr3_nt: TGTGCCAGCAGCTTAGGACTGCAACCTAGCACAGATACGCAGTATTTT
cdr3_aa: CASSLGLQPSTDTQYF

v_call: TRBV20-1
d_call: NA
clone_size: NA
j_call: TRBJ2-7
cdr3_nt: TGCAGTGCTAGAAGTCCAGAGCCTGCCTACGAGCAGTACTTC
cdr3_aa: CSARSPEPAYEQYF

v_call: TRBV19
d_call: TRBD2
clone_size: few
j_call: TRBJ2-7
cdr3_nt: TGTGCCAGTAGTCCCGGACTAGCGGCTATATACGAGCAGTACTTC
cdr3_aa: CASSPGLAAIYEQYF

v_call: TRBV20-1
d_call: NA
clone_size: many
j_call: TRBJ2-7
cdr3_nt: TGCAGTGCTAGGGCACTAGTGGGGGATACCTACGAGCAGTACTTC
cdr3_aa: CSARALVGDTYEQYF

v_call: TRBV6-1
d_call: NA
clone_size: NA
j_call: TRBJ2-6
cdr3_nt: TGTGCCAGCAGTAAATCCGGGACTGCGTCCTCTGGGGCCAACGTCCTGACTTTC
cdr3_aa: CASSKSGTASSGANVLTF

v_call: TRBV7-3
d_call: NA
clone_size: NA
j_call: TRBJ2-2
cdr3_nt: TGTGCCAGCAGCACCGACACCCGGAACACCGGGGAGCTGTTTTTT
cdr3_aa: CASSTDTRNTGELFF

v_call: TRBV15
d_call: NA
clone_size: NA
j_call: TRBJ2-2
cdr3_nt: TGTGCCACCAGCAGAGGTGCTAGGCGAACAACCGAGGAGCTGTTTTTT
cdr3_aa: CATSRGARRTTEELFF

v_call: TRBV19
d_call: NA
clone_size: few
j_call: TRBJ2-7
cdr3_nt: TGTGCCAGTAATACACCGACGCCGCCGGAGTACTTC
cdr3_aa: CASNTPTPPEYF

v_call: TRBV12-3/TRBV12-4
d_call: TRBD2
clone_size: NA
j_call: TRBJ2-1
cdr3_nt: TGTGCCAGCAGAGCGGACCCAGCTAGCGGACATTTCTTC
cdr3_aa: CASRADPASGHFF

v_call: TRBV19
d_call: NA
clone_size: many
j_call: TRBJ2-5
cdr3_nt: TGTGCCAGTAGTAACAGCTTACGCGGAGAGACCCAGTACTTC
cdr3_aa: CASSNSLRGETQYF

v_call: TRBV3-1
d_call: NA
clone_size: many
j_call: TRBJ1-4
cdr3_nt: TGTGCCAGCAGCCAATCGGATGAAAAACTGTTTTTT
cdr3_aa: CASSQSDEKLFF

v_call: TRBV24-1
d_call: NA
clone_size: NA
j_call: TRBJ2-7
cdr3_nt: TGTGCCAGCAGCCAGGACAGCCACTACGAGCAGTACTTC
cdr3_aa: CASSQDSHYEQYF

v_call: TRBV6-5
d_call: NA
clone_size: few
j_call: TRBJ2-1
cdr3_nt: TGTGCCAGCAGCTACACGGCCGGGGGCTCCTACAATGAGCAGTTCTTC
cdr3_aa: CASSYTAGGSYNEQFF

v_call: TRBV29-1
d_call: TRBD1
clone_size: NA
j_call: TRBJ1-1
cdr3_nt: TGCAGCGGTGGGACAGCGGGAACTGAAGCTTCCTTT
cdr3_aa: CSGGTAGTEASF

v_call: TRBV15
d_call: TRBD1
clone_size: NA
j_call: TRBJ2-1
cdr3_nt: TGTGCCACCAGCATAGAGACAGGGGGCAGGAATGAGCAGTTCTTC
cdr3_aa: CATSIETGGRNEQFF

v_call: TRBV20-1
d_call: NA
clone_size: NA
j_call: TRBJ1-1
cdr3_nt: TGCAGTGCTAGACAGTACACTGAAGCTTTCTTT
cdr3_aa: CSARQYTEAFF

v_call: TRBV19
d_call: NA
clone_size: NA
j_call: TRBJ1-1
cdr3_nt: TGTGCCAGTAGTATAGGGGACACCCACACTGAAGCTTTCTTT
cdr3_aa: CASSIGDTHTEAFF

v_call: TRBV29-1
d_call: NA
clone_size: medium-sized
j_call: TRBJ1-5
cdr3_nt: TGCAGCGTTGTAGTCGACCCGGACCAGCCCCAGCATTTT
cdr3_aa: CSVVVDPDQPQHF

v_call: TRBV2
d_call: TRBD2
clone_size: many
j_call: TRBJ2-1
cdr3_nt: TGTGCCAGCACTCAGACTAGCGGGGGGAACAATGAGCAGTTCTTC
cdr3_aa: CASTQTSGGNNEQFF

v_call: TRBV2
d_call: TRBD1
clone_size: many
j_call: TRBJ2-1
cdr3_nt: TGTGCCAGCAGAGGGGACAGGGTCAATGAGCAGTTCTTC
cdr3_aa: CASRGDRVNEQFF

v_call: TRBV15
d_call: NA
clone_size: NA
j_call: TRBJ2-7
cdr3_nt: TGTGCCACCAGCAGCTCCACCGCAAACTACGAGCAGTACTTC
cdr3_aa: CATSSSTANYEQYF